One sample yielded the 28 T cell receptor beta chains listed below, sequenced in a study of cytotoxic CD8 clonotypes in ibrutinib-treated CLL. The method was immunoSEQ multiplex PCR; TCRdb's version includes in-frame clones alone and lacks a portion of them. This table holds over 120,000 clones, about 78% found once. Sequences were derived from PBMCs, sampled after 24 months of ibrutinib treatment. The receptors derive from a human donor with chronic lymphocytic leukemia.

V gene TRBV5-1 combines with J gene TRBJ1-1, with D perhaps TRBD1 (5 bases). The V end was cut by 2 bases, the J end by 2 bases, with 10 bases between. The CDR3 extends over 14 amino acids. Germline lookup yields CDR1 SGHRS and CDR2 YFSETQ. Here the CDR3 reads CASSFVGGNTEAFF. CDR3 coding DNA: TGCGCCAGCAGCTTCGTTGGGGGAAACACTGAAGCTTTCTTT. Variable domain in full (rest from reference TRBV5-1 and TRBJ1-1): KAGVTQTPRYLIKTRGQQVTLSCSPISGHRSVSWYQQTPGQGLQFLFEYFSETQRNKGNFPGRFSGRQFSNSRSEMNVSTLELGDSALYLCASSFVGGNTEAFFGQGTRLTVV.

The rearrangement joins TRBV7-8 to TRBJ2-3; 12 positions match TRBD2. The CDR3 is 21 amino acids. V lost 5 bases and J lost 4; bases outside the gene matches: 22. CDR1 and CDR2 from the germline V gene are SGHVS and FQNEAQ. CDR3 protein: CASSPRGGASGRVGWADTQYF. The CDR3 DNA reads as TGTGCCAGCAGCCCCCGCGGTGGGGCTAGCGGGAGGGTCGGTTGGGCAGATACGCAGTATTTT. Supplemented by reference TRBV7-8 and TRBJ2-3, the full variable domain reads GAGVSQSPRYKVAKRGQDVALRCDPISGHVSLFWYQQALGQGPEFLTYFQNEAQLDKSGLPSDRFFAERPEGSVSTLKIQRTQQEDSAVYLCASSPRGGASGRVGWADTQYFGPGTRLTVL.

The chain links TRBV19 to TRBJ2-2; TRBD1 matches 8 bases. The trim removed 6 bases at V and 2 bases at J, leaving 8 bases unmatched. CDR1 is LNHDA and CDR2 is SQIVND in the germline V gene (reference sequence). The CDR3 is 16 amino acids. The CDR3 loop is CASSRTGKDNTGELFF. CDR3 DNA sequence: TGTGCCAGTAGCCGGACAGGGAAGGACAACACCGGGGAGCTGTTTTTT.

The chain recombines TRBV5-4 with TRBJ2-5, with a tentative D call TRBD1 (6 bases). The CDR3 totals 14 residues. In germline, CDR1 is SGHNT, CDR2 YYREEE (reference sequence). Trimming pared 4 bases from V and 1 base from J, leaving 11 bases between. The CDR3 reads CASSLTGTQETQYF. The CDR3 coding sequence is TGTGCCAGCAGCCTTACAGGGACCCAAGAGACCCAGTACTTC.

The chain carries TRBV28 and TRBJ2-1; 8 nucleotides align to TRBD2. The CDR3 contains 16 residues. J was trimmed by 5 bases and V by 5 bases; bases with no gene match: 11. Germline V lookup: CDR1 MDHEN, CDR2 SYDVKM. The CDR3 DNA is TGTGCCAGCAGTCCACTAGCGGAAAAAGGTCACAATGAGCAGTTCTTC. Its protein product is CASSPLAEKGHNEQFF. Using reference TRBV28 and TRBJ2-1 for the parts outside the CDR3, the full variable domain is DVKVTQSSRYLVKRTGEKVFLECVQDMDHENMFWYRQDPGLGLRLIYFSYDVKMKEKGDIPEGYSVSREKKERFSLILESASTNQTSMYLCASSPLAEKGHNEQFFGPGTRLTVL.

The chain joins TRBV19 to TRBJ2-5; D remains unclear. The germline CDR1 and CDR2 sequences are LNHDA and SQIVND (reference sequence). The CDR3 totals 15 residues. Trimming shortened V by 6 bases and J by 5 bases, and 19 bases separated the two germline ends. CDR3 bases: TGTGCCAGTAGCCATGACCAGGCAAGAACGGAGACCCAGTACTTC. Its translation: CASSHDQARTETQYF.

This sequence joins TRBV11-2 and TRBJ1-3; the D is unclear. CDR1 SGHAT and CDR2 FQNNGV come from the germline V gene. V lost 0 bases, J lost 0 bases, and 12 bases lay in between. The length of the CDR3 is 17 residues. Here the CDR3 reads CASSLDGREFSGNTIYF. The CDR3 DNA follows: TGTGCCAGCAGCTTAGACGGACGGGAATTCTCTGGAAACACCATATATTTT.

This clone is labeled as medium-sized. The chain couples TRBV7-2 to TRBJ2-3; 12 nucleotides align to TRBD2. V lost 6 bases and J lost 4; bases outside the gene matches: 8. This CDR3 comprises 16 residues. CDR1 SGHTA and CDR2 FQGNSA come from the germline V gene. CDR3 coding DNA: TGTGCCAGCAGGCAAGGACTAGCGGGACGGGCAGATACGCAGTATTTT. Protein product: CASRQGLAGRADTQYF.

The chain has TRBV7-9 and TRBJ2-7, with D possibly TRBD2 on 6 matching bases. This CDR3 contains 14 residues. V was pared by 3 bases and J by 6 bases, with 15 bases between. Germline V gene lookup returns CDR1 SEHNR and CDR2 FQNEAQ (reference sequence). The DNA of the CDR3 is TGTGCCAGCAGCTTTGGAACGGGGGTCTCCGAGCAGTACTTC. It yields the protein CASSFGTGVSEQYF.

V gene TRBV28 combines with J gene TRBJ1-2, with a tentative D call TRBD1 (5 bases). This CDR3 comprises 14 residues. The germline gives CDR1 MDHEN, CDR2 SYDVKM. Trimming removed 5 bases at V and 10 bases at J, with 20 bases between. The CDR3: CASSPPGGAASYTF. CDR3 in DNA: TGTGCCAGCAGTCCCCCGGGCGGGGCCGCTTCCTACACCTTC.

The V call is TRBV4-3, the J call TRBJ2-7, with D hard to call. The CDR3 has 13 residues. Germline CDR1 is LGHNA and CDR2 is YSLEER. Deletions cut 0 bases from V and 4 bases from J, with 7 bases between. The CDR3 loop is CASSQDMGYEQYF. The CDR3 DNA reads TGCGCCAGCAGCCAAGATATGGGATACGAGCAGTACTTC.

The chain recombines TRBV18 with TRBJ2-7; 8 bases match TRBD2. The length of the CDR3 is 15 residues. Germline CDR1 KGHSH, CDR2 LQKENI. The J segment lost 7 bases and the V segment lost 4 bases, leaving 12 bases of the junction unmatched. DNA for the CDR3: TGTGCCAGCTCACGGTCTAGCGGGCCCGCGGAAGAGCAGTACTTC. This gives the protein CASSRSSGPAEEQYF.

This rearrangement joins TRBV15 to TRBJ2-5; tentatively, D is TRBD1 (5 bases). CDR3 length equals 14 residues. The germline V gene encodes CDR1 LNHNV and CDR2 YYDKDF (reference sequence). With 0 bases removed from V and 5 bases from J, the gap between germline ends came to 10 bases. The CDR3 is CATSRERQWETQYF. The CDR3 nucleotides are TGTGCCACCAGCAGAGAACGACAGTGGGAGACCCAGTACTTC.

There are many counts of this clone. The chain joins TRBV6-1 to TRBJ1-5; 7 bases map to TRBD1. The ends lost 5 bases at V and 4 bases at J; junction bases unmatched: 5. Germline V lookup: CDR1 MNHNS, CDR2 SASEGT. This CDR3 comprises 14 residues. CDR3 bases: TGTGCCAGCAGTTCCTCGGGACAGAATCAGCCCCAGCATTTT. Its translation is CASSSSGQNQPQHF.

The chain joins TRBV29-1 to TRBJ1-1, with D tentatively TRBD1 (5 bases). The length of the CDR3 is 13 residues. CDR1 SQVTM and CDR2 ANQGSEA come from the germline V gene. V was shortened by 6 bases and J by 5 bases, with 16 bases between the two germline ends. DNA for the CDR3: TGCAGCGTGAGGGGAATTGGGGGGACTGAAGCTTTCTTT. This sequence encodes CSVRGIGGTEAFF.

This clone has only a few counts. This chain joins TRBV6-1 and TRBJ1-5; possibly TRBD1 for D (6 bases). The CDR3 contains 14 residues. The V end was cut by 6 bases, the J end by 5 bases, with 14 bases between. Per germline, CDR1 MNHNS and CDR2 SASEGT. DNA of the CDR3: TGTGCCAGCAGGCAAGGGGGGAGGGATCAGCCCCAGCATTTT. Protein: CASRQGGRDQPQHF.

The chain has TRBV30 and TRBJ1-2; 7 bases agree with TRBD1. The length of the CDR3 is 17 residues. Trimming cost V 0 bases and J 5 bases; bases outside gene matches: 15. The V gene's germline CDR1 is GTSNPN and CDR2 SVGIG (reference sequence). The CDR3 bases are TGTGCCTGGAGTGTACCCCGGCAGGGGGTTGGGGCTTATGGCTACACCTTC. This encodes CAWSVPRQGVGAYGYTF. The full variable domain, in which reference TRBV30 and TRBJ1-2 provide the parts outside the CDR3, is SQTIHQWPATLVQPVGSPLSLECTVEGTSNPNLYWYRQAAGRGLQLLFYSVGIGQISSEVPQNLSASRPQDRQFILSSKKLLLSDSGFYLCAWSVPRQGVGAYGYTFGSGTRLTVV.

This rearrangement joins TRBV5-1 to TRBJ2-5; TRBD2 matches 8 bases. There are 13 residues in the CDR3. Per germline, CDR1 SGHRS and CDR2 YFSETQ. Losses at the gene ends were 4 bases for V and 1 base for J; bases not matched to a gene: 0. The CDR3 loop is CASSRGGQETQYF. CDR3 in DNA: TGCGCCAGCAGCCGGGGGGGCCAAGAGACCCAGTACTTC.

The chain couples TRBV2 to TRBJ2-5; D is unclear. This CDR3 has 13 residues. Germline CDR1 SNHLY, CDR2 FYNNEI. V was trimmed by 6 bases and J by 2 bases, leaving 10 bases between them. DNA for the CDR3: TGTGCCAGCAGCTCCCAGAGTCAAGAGACCCAGTACTTC. Protein sequence: CASSSQSQETQYF.

The count of this clone is one. The CDR3 nucleotides read TGTGCCAGCAGGACCCAAGAGACCCAGTACTTC. This encodes CASRTQETQYF. The genes are TRBV21-1 and TRBJ2-5. TRBV21-1 is a pseudogene locus. CDR3 length: 11 residues.

This rearrangement joins TRBV27 to TRBJ2-3; D uncertain. The V end lost 3 bases, the J end lost 0 bases, and 13 bases lay between the germline ends. The CDR3 is made up of 16 amino acids. Germline V gene data show CDR1 as MNHEY and CDR2 as SMNVEV (reference sequence). For the CDR3, the DNA is TGTGCCAGCAGTTTTTCACACCCCGCTAGCACAGATACGCAGTATTTT. As protein: CASSFSHPASTDTQYF.

The table lists this clone with a count of one. The chain carries TRBV27 and TRBJ2-7; the match to TRBD1 covers 7 bases. The CDR3 runs to 16 residues. From germline, CDR1 is MNHEY and CDR2 SMNVEV (reference sequence). V lost 5 bases to trimming and J lost 5 bases; unmatched junction nucleotides: 15. CDR3 protein: CASSPGQAPGVHEQYF. CDR3 nucleotides: TGTGCCAGCAGTCCAGGACAGGCCCCCGGCGTCCACGAGCAGTACTTC.

This chain uses TRBV7-9 with TRBJ2-5, with 8 bases fitting TRBD1. Trimming removed 5 bases from V and 7 bases from J; junction bases left unmatched: 6. The CDR3 is made up of 13 amino acids. CDR1 SEHNR and CDR2 FQNEAQ come from the germline V gene (reference sequence). CDR3 residues: CASSLTQGATQYF. The DNA of the CDR3 is TGTGCCAGCAGCCTGACCCAGGGGGCGACCCAGTACTTC. The entire variable domain, with the rest obtained from reference TRBV7-9 and TRBJ2-5, is as follows: DTGVSQNPRHKITKRGQNVTFRCDPISEHNRLYWYRQTLGQGPEFLTYFQNEAQLEKSRLLSDRFSAERPKGSFSTLEIQRTEQGDSAMYLCASSLTQGATQYFGPGTRLLVL.

V gene TRBV5-1 combines with J gene TRBJ2-5, with 7 bases fitting TRBD1. Germline lookup yields CDR1 SGHRS and CDR2 YFSETQ. V lost 4 bases to trimming and J lost 5 bases; unmatched junction nucleotides: 5. There are 13 residues in the CDR3. The CDR3 DNA sequence: TGCGCCAGCAGCCCGGGACAGAGGGAGACCCAGTACTTC. The encoded protein is CASSPGQRETQYF.

The J gene is TRBJ2-4, the V gene TRBV20-1; no definite D call. In germline, CDR1 is DFQATT, CDR2 SNEGSKA (reference sequence). V shed 6 bases and J shed 9 bases, with 9 bases lying between them. The CDR3 length is 10 residues. The CDR3 is CSATYSIQYF. CDR3 bases: TGCAGTGCGACTTACTCCATTCAGTACTTC.

This sequence joins TRBV6-6 and TRBJ2-3; D not certain. Germline loops: CDR1 MNHNY, CDR2 SVGAGI (reference sequence). Trimming shortened V by 0 bases and J by 2 bases, and 12 bases separated the two germline ends. CDR3 length equals 16 residues. The CDR3 region is CASSYSNGVNTDTQYF. The CDR3 DNA is TGTGCCAGCAGTTACTCTAACGGAGTTAACACAGATACGCAGTATTTT.

V usage is TRBV27 and J usage is TRBJ1-2, with a possible D match to TRBD1 (6 bases). This CDR3 is built from 11 residues. The germline V gene has CDR1 MNHEY and CDR2 SMNVEV (reference sequence). V lost 8 bases to trimming and J lost 2 bases, with 6 bases between them. The CDR3 DNA follows: TGTGCCAGCGGGGGCAACTATGGCTACACCTTC. This sequence encodes CASGGNYGYTF.

The chain combines TRBV25-1 with TRBJ2-2; perhaps TRBD1 as D (5 bases). Germline lookup yields CDR1 MGHDK and CDR2 SYGVNS. The CDR3 has 15 residues. V was trimmed by 7 bases and J by 3 bases, leaving 15 bases between them. The CDR3 DNA follows: TGTGCCAGCAAGCCGGACACCGGGTACACCGGGGAGCTGTTTTTT. Encoded protein: CASKPDTGYTGELFF.